This is a list of T cell receptor beta chains from one sample in a study of blood T cells in healthy people across ages. TCRdb redid the calling of the 5' RACE reads with MiXCR, one entry per CDR3 protein. The table shows hundreds of thousands of distinct CDR3 sequences, with over 40% occurring only once. The sample was blood. The receptor source for this set is a woman of 80 years or more in good health. Each CDR3 is given with its conserved first and last residue. Fields, in order: clone size, D gene, J gene, V gene, CDR3 DNA, CDR3 protein. D genes are given only for firm matches. Size values are once, few and many counts, or a class for expanded clones, and some rows have none.

clone size: -; D gene: TRBD1; J gene: TRBJ2-2; V gene: TRBV6-2/TRBV6-3; CDR3 DNA: TGTGCCAGCAGTGTCCCCCGACAGGGGGGGATCACCGGGGAGCTGTTTTTT; CDR3 protein: CASSVPRQGGITGELFF
clone size: -; D gene: TRBD2; J gene: TRBJ2-7; V gene: TRBV10-3; CDR3 DNA: TGTGCCATCAGTGAGAAGCGGGGGTTCGACGAGCAGTACTTC; CDR3 protein: CAISEKRGFDEQYF
clone size: once; D gene: -; J gene: TRBJ2-7; V gene: TRBV11-2; CDR3 DNA: TGTGCCAGCAGCTTAGACCCAGTAAGCTCCTACGAGCAGTACTTC; CDR3 protein: CASSLDPVSSYEQYF
clone size: -; D gene: -; J gene: TRBJ1-4; V gene: TRBV7-2; CDR3 DNA: TGTGCCAGCAGACCCTCCATTACAGCTGCTAATGAAAAACTGTTTTTT; CDR3 protein: CASRPSITAANEKLFF
clone size: many; D gene: -; J gene: TRBJ2-1; V gene: TRBV12-3/TRBV12-4; CDR3 DNA: TGTGCCAGCACTCTGGGGGCCGACAATGAGCAGTTCTTC; CDR3 protein: CASTLGADNEQFF
clone size: many; D gene: -; J gene: TRBJ2-5; V gene: TRBV18; CDR3 DNA: TGTGCCAGCTCACCACAAGAACTAGCAGCTGAGACCCAGTACTTC; CDR3 protein: CASSPQELAAETQYF
clone size: few; D gene: -; J gene: TRBJ2-7; V gene: TRBV10-3; CDR3 DNA: TGTGCCATCAGTCGTGAGGAAAACGAGCAGTACTTC; CDR3 protein: CAISREENEQYF
clone size: -; D gene: -; J gene: TRBJ1-4; V gene: TRBV3-1; CDR3 DNA: TGTGCCAGCAGCCAGGAGCTGACAGCAACTAATGAAAAACTGTTTTTT; CDR3 protein: CASSQELTATNEKLFF
clone size: many; D gene: -; J gene: TRBJ1-1; V gene: TRBV15; CDR3 DNA: TGTGCCACCAGCAGAGATCTGGCGAGGGAAGCTTTCTTT; CDR3 protein: CATSRDLAREAFF
clone size: -; D gene: -; J gene: TRBJ2-1; V gene: TRBV7-2; CDR3 DNA: TGTGCCAGCAGCGACGGCAGGAGGGGCTCCTACAATGAGCAGTTCTTC; CDR3 protein: CASSDGRRGSYNEQFF
clone size: -; D gene: -; J gene: TRBJ2-3; V gene: TRBV30; CDR3 DNA: TGTGCCTTCCCTCCGTCAGGGGCAAGCACAGATACGCAGTATTTT; CDR3 protein: CAFPPSGASTDTQYF
clone size: many; D gene: TRBD1; J gene: TRBJ1-6; V gene: TRBV20-1; CDR3 DNA: TGCAGTGCCCCAAGACAGGGCGTTGACAATTCACCCCTCCACTTT; CDR3 protein: CSAPRQGVDNSPLHF
clone size: -; D gene: -; J gene: TRBJ2-1; V gene: TRBV6-1; CDR3 DNA: TGTGCCAGCAGTGAAGCCCCGTGGACCTACAATGAGCAGTTCTTC; CDR3 protein: CASSEAPWTYNEQFF
clone size: few; D gene: -; J gene: TRBJ1-2; V gene: TRBV12-3/TRBV12-4; CDR3 DNA: TGTGCCAGCAGTTTAAATCCCAGTTATGGCTACACCTTC; CDR3 protein: CASSLNPSYGYTF
clone size: -; D gene: TRBD2; J gene: TRBJ2-7; V gene: TRBV29-1; CDR3 DNA: TGCAGCGTCCCCGGGACTAGCGGGAAAGGCGAGCAGTACTTC; CDR3 protein: CSVPGTSGKGEQYF
clone size: few; D gene: TRBD1; J gene: TRBJ2-3; V gene: TRBV19; CDR3 DNA: TGTGCCTCCATCGGGACCACAGGGGGAATCACAGATACGCAGTATTTT; CDR3 protein: CASIGTTGGITDTQYF
clone size: many; D gene: -; J gene: TRBJ2-3; V gene: TRBV12-3/TRBV12-4; CDR3 DNA: TGTGCCACCGCAACCACAGATACGCAGTATTTT; CDR3 protein: CATATTDTQYF
clone size: -; D gene: TRBD1; J gene: TRBJ2-5; V gene: TRBV27; CDR3 DNA: TGTGCCAGCAGACTCGGACAGGTCCAAGAGACCCAGTACTTC; CDR3 protein: CASRLGQVQETQYF
clone size: few; D gene: -; J gene: TRBJ2-3; V gene: TRBV4-3; CDR3 DNA: TGCGCCAGCAGCCAAGTACACACAGATACGCAGTATTTT; CDR3 protein: CASSQVHTDTQYF
clone size: -; D gene: -; J gene: TRBJ2-3; V gene: TRBV4-1; CDR3 DNA: TGCGCCAGCAGCCAAATTCAGGGGACAGATACGCAGTATTTT; CDR3 protein: CASSQIQGTDTQYF
clone size: -; D gene: -; J gene: TRBJ2-5; V gene: TRBV27; CDR3 DNA: TGTGCCAGCAGTTTATCGATGAGTTGGGTCCAAGAGACCCAGTACTTC; CDR3 protein: CASSLSMSWVQETQYF
clone size: -; D gene: -; J gene: TRBJ2-7; V gene: TRBV7-2; CDR3 DNA: TGTGCCAGCAGCTTACGGCGCCAGGCGGAGCAGTACTTC; CDR3 protein: CASSLRRQAEQYF
clone size: many; D gene: TRBD2; J gene: TRBJ2-1; V gene: TRBV27; CDR3 DNA: TGTGCCAGCAGTTCCCCGGGACTAGCATTCGATGAGCAGTTCTTC; CDR3 protein: CASSSPGLAFDEQFF
clone size: many; D gene: TRBD2; J gene: TRBJ2-7; V gene: TRBV25-1; CDR3 DNA: TGTGCCACGCGGGAGACCTACGAGCAGTACTTC; CDR3 protein: CATRETYEQYF
clone size: few; D gene: -; J gene: TRBJ1-2; V gene: TRBV7-3; CDR3 DNA: TGTGCCAGCAGACCAGGACCGGGCAGGGACTATGGCTACACCTTC; CDR3 protein: CASRPGPGRDYGYTF
clone size: -; D gene: -; J gene: TRBJ1-2; V gene: TRBV5-5; CDR3 DNA: TGTGCCAGCAGCTTGAAGGGGGACCACGGCTATGGCTACACCTTC; CDR3 protein: CASSLKGDHGYGYTF
clone size: -; D gene: -; J gene: TRBJ2-2; V gene: TRBV7-2; CDR3 DNA: TGTGCCAGCAGCTCCCGGACAAAGAACACCGGGGAGCTGTTTTTT; CDR3 protein: CASSSRTKNTGELFF
clone size: -; D gene: -; J gene: TRBJ1-1; V gene: TRBV2; CDR3 DNA: TGTGCCAGCAGTTACTTGGGGACTGCGGGCACTGAAGCTTTCTTT; CDR3 protein: CASSYLGTAGTEAFF
clone size: once; D gene: -; J gene: TRBJ1-5; V gene: TRBV28; CDR3 DNA: TGTGCCAGCAGGGTCCCCGTTGGGGGGGATAGCAATCAGCCCCAGCATTTT; CDR3 protein: CASRVPVGGDSNQPQHF
clone size: few; D gene: TRBD2; J gene: TRBJ2-1; V gene: TRBV7-2; CDR3 DNA: TGTGCCAGCAGCTCCGGACTAGCGGGGGGGTACAATGAGCAGTTCTTC; CDR3 protein: CASSSGLAGGYNEQFF
clone size: -; D gene: -; J gene: TRBJ2-3; V gene: TRBV12-3/TRBV12-4; CDR3 DNA: TGTGCCAGCAGTCGGGGGAACCGGAGACGACTGAGCACAGATGCGCAGTATTTT; CDR3 protein: CASSRGNRRRLSTDAQYF
clone size: -; D gene: -; J gene: TRBJ1-4; V gene: TRBV12-3/TRBV12-4; CDR3 DNA: TGTGCCAGCAGGCACGGAATCGGAACTAATGAAAAACTGTTTTTT; CDR3 protein: CASRHGIGTNEKLFF
clone size: -; D gene: TRBD2; J gene: TRBJ2-2; V gene: TRBV7-9; CDR3 DNA: TGTGCCAGCAGCTTAGTAGGGACTAGAACCGGGGAGCTGTTTTTT; CDR3 protein: CASSLVGTRTGELFF
clone size: -; D gene: TRBD2; J gene: TRBJ2-3; V gene: TRBV15; CDR3 DNA: TGTGCCACCAGCAGAAAAAGACTAGCGGTTACTAGCACAGATACGCAGTATTTT; CDR3 protein: CATSRKRLAVTSTDTQYF
clone size: few; D gene: -; J gene: TRBJ2-7; V gene: TRBV5-1; CDR3 DNA: TGCGCCAGCAGCTTGGATGGAGGGATATCCTACAATGAGCAGTACTTC; CDR3 protein: CASSLDGGISYNEQYF
clone size: -; D gene: -; J gene: TRBJ1-2; V gene: TRBV7-9; CDR3 DNA: TGTGCCAGCAGCTCCCTCACAACCACTGGCTACACCTTC; CDR3 protein: CASSSLTTTGYTF
clone size: few; D gene: -; J gene: TRBJ1-5; V gene: TRBV28; CDR3 DNA: TGTGCCAGCAGTTGGGGAGGACATACTAGCAATCAGCCCCAGCATTTT; CDR3 protein: CASSWGGHTSNQPQHF
clone size: -; D gene: -; J gene: TRBJ2-1; V gene: TRBV3-1; CDR3 DNA: TGTGCCAGCAGCCCTGCCCGCGGCTTTGCGAGTGAGCAGTTCTTC; CDR3 protein: CASSPARGFASEQFF
clone size: -; D gene: TRBD2; J gene: TRBJ2-1; V gene: TRBV19; CDR3 DNA: TGTGCCAGTAGTTCCTCCTGGGGGGGGATTATTAAGAATGAGCAGTTCTTC; CDR3 protein: CASSSSWGGIIKNEQFF
clone size: -; D gene: -; J gene: TRBJ1-1; V gene: TRBV20-1; CDR3 DNA: TGCAGTGCAAAAGGTGCCGCCAGACGGGACACTGAAGCTTTCTTT; CDR3 protein: CSAKGAARRDTEAFF
clone size: -; D gene: -; J gene: TRBJ1-4; V gene: TRBV4-3; CDR3 DNA: TGCGCCAGCAGCCAAACGGACCGCGGACTTCGGGATGAAAAACTGTTTTTT; CDR3 protein: CASSQTDRGLRDEKLFF
clone size: -; D gene: TRBD2; J gene: TRBJ2-4; V gene: TRBV30; CDR3 DNA: TGTGCCTGGAGTCCCCGGGGGGAAAACATTCAGTACTTC; CDR3 protein: CAWSPRGENIQYF
clone size: -; D gene: -; J gene: TRBJ2-1; V gene: TRBV4-3; CDR3 DNA: TGCGCCAGCAGCCAAGATTACGGGGGGCTGCAGAATGAGCAGTTCTTC; CDR3 protein: CASSQDYGGLQNEQFF
clone size: -; D gene: -; J gene: TRBJ2-4; V gene: TRBV9; CDR3 DNA: TGTGCCAGCAGCGTAGGGGGGGCTCAGGACGGGGCCAAAAACATTCAGTACTTC; CDR3 protein: CASSVGGAQDGAKNIQYF
clone size: many; D gene: -; J gene: TRBJ1-3; V gene: TRBV6-5; CDR3 DNA: TGTGCCAGCAGGCCAGGGGAGAGCTCTGGAAACACCATATATTTT; CDR3 protein: CASRPGESSGNTIYF
clone size: few; D gene: -; J gene: TRBJ1-4; V gene: TRBV7-9; CDR3 DNA: TGTGCCAGCAGCTGGCTTGGGCTTAATGAAAAACTGTTTTTT; CDR3 protein: CASSWLGLNEKLFF
clone size: -; D gene: -; J gene: TRBJ1-1; V gene: TRBV2; CDR3 DNA: TGTGCCAGCGGCAGGGAGGGGATGATGACTGAAGCTTTCTTT; CDR3 protein: CASGREGMMTEAFF
clone size: many; D gene: -; J gene: TRBJ2-7; V gene: TRBV2; CDR3 DNA: TGTGCCAGCAACGTTGGAAGGGGAGAGCAGTACTTC; CDR3 protein: CASNVGRGEQYF
clone size: many; D gene: -; J gene: TRBJ2-5; V gene: TRBV7-2; CDR3 DNA: TGTGCCAGCAGCTTAGAGCCACTGATTGAGACCCAGTACTTC; CDR3 protein: CASSLEPLIETQYF
clone size: -; D gene: -; J gene: TRBJ2-1; V gene: TRBV20-1; CDR3 DNA: TGCAGTGCTGTTAGTCCCGGGACACCACACAATGAGCAGTTCTTC; CDR3 protein: CSAVSPGTPHNEQFF
clone size: -; D gene: TRBD1; J gene: TRBJ2-1; V gene: TRBV5-1; CDR3 DNA: TGCGCCAGCAGCTTGGAAAGTGGGACAGGGGTAAAGGAGCAGTTCTTC; CDR3 protein: CASSLESGTGVKEQFF
clone size: many; D gene: -; J gene: TRBJ2-3; V gene: TRBV7-2; CDR3 DNA: TGTGCCAGCAGCTTGTACGATAAAATAGACACGCAGTATTTT; CDR3 protein: CASSLYDKIDTQYF
clone size: -; D gene: TRBD1; J gene: TRBJ1-2; V gene: TRBV12-3/TRBV12-4; CDR3 DNA: TGTGCCAGCAGACCGGGACAGGCCCTCTATGGCTACACCTTC; CDR3 protein: CASRPGQALYGYTF
clone size: once; D gene: TRBD1; J gene: TRBJ2-1; V gene: TRBV27; CDR3 DNA: TGTGCCAGCAGTTTTTCAGGGGGCTATGGTGAGCAGTTCTTC; CDR3 protein: CASSFSGGYGEQFF
clone size: -; D gene: -; J gene: TRBJ2-1; V gene: TRBV10-3; CDR3 DNA: TGTGCCATCAGTGAGCGGGCGGAGCAGGGTAGCAATGAGCAGTTCTTC; CDR3 protein: CAISERAEQGSNEQFF
clone size: -; D gene: -; J gene: TRBJ2-1; V gene: TRBV20-1; CDR3 DNA: TGCAGTGCTCAAAGAAGGGGAACAGGGCACAATGAGCAGTTCTTC; CDR3 protein: CSAQRRGTGHNEQFF
clone size: -; D gene: -; J gene: TRBJ2-5; V gene: TRBV20-1; CDR3 DNA: TGCAGTGCTCGAGTCATGGGAGAGACCCAGTACTTC; CDR3 protein: CSARVMGETQYF
clone size: -; D gene: -; J gene: TRBJ2-2; V gene: TRBV3-1; CDR3 DNA: TGTGCCAGCAACCAGGTCACGGGAGCCGGGGAGCTGTTTTTT; CDR3 protein: CASNQVTGAGELFF
clone size: many; D gene: TRBD1; J gene: TRBJ1-6; V gene: TRBV10-3; CDR3 DNA: TGTGCCATCAGTGAGTCGACGTGGGGACAGGGTAATTCACCCCTCCACTTT; CDR3 protein: CAISESTWGQGNSPLHF